This is a list of T cell receptor beta chains from one sample in a study of blood T cell repertoires in COVID-19. Assay: immunoSEQ multiplex PCR; the TCRdb copy retains only in-frame clones and omits some. The sample has about 210,000 clones; approximately 91% are singletons. Material: peripheral blood. These receptors were obtained from a woman in her 40s with acute or convalescent COVID-19. The CDR3 runs from the conserved cysteine through the conserved F or W. D genes are given only for firm matches. A clone size is listed for some rows: how often the clone was seen (once, few, many), or a class if it is expanded.

j_call: TRBJ2-5
d_call: TRBD2
clone_size: .
v_call: TRBV2
cdr3_nt: TGTGCCAGCAAATCCGGACTAGCTGGGTCCGAGACCCAGTACTTC
cdr3_aa: CASKSGLAGSETQYF

j_call: TRBJ1-1
d_call: .
clone_size: .
v_call: TRBV14
cdr3_nt: TGTGCCAGCAGCCAAGACCTGGTGACGGGGATCCGGAACACTGAAGCTTTCTTT
cdr3_aa: CASSQDLVTGIRNTEAFF

j_call: TRBJ2-1
d_call: .
clone_size: once
v_call: TRBV9
cdr3_nt: TGTGCCAGCAGCCCCTCAGGGGGGCCCAGCCCACAATTCTTC
cdr3_aa: CASSPSGGPSPQFF

j_call: TRBJ1-6
d_call: .
clone_size: .
v_call: TRBV5-4
cdr3_nt: TGTGCCAGCAGCTTGGCCGGGGGAAATTCACCCCTCCACTTT
cdr3_aa: CASSLAGGNSPLHF

j_call: TRBJ2-3
d_call: .
clone_size: .
v_call: TRBV27
cdr3_nt: TGTGCCAGCAGTTTAGGCGGCCGCCCGGATACGCAGTATTTT
cdr3_aa: CASSLGGRPDTQYF

j_call: TRBJ1-4
d_call: TRBD1
clone_size: .
v_call: TRBV6-6
cdr3_nt: TGTGCCAGCAGTCCCCCGGGACAGGGCTTGGCTAATGAAAAACTGTTTTTT
cdr3_aa: CASSPPGQGLANEKLFF

j_call: TRBJ1-1
d_call: .
clone_size: .
v_call: TRBV2
cdr3_nt: TGTGCCACCCTTTTGGAGGGGAACACTGAAGCTTTCTTT
cdr3_aa: CATLLEGNTEAFF

j_call: TRBJ1-1
d_call: .
clone_size: .
v_call: TRBV5-1
cdr3_nt: TGCGCCAGCAGCTTGGACACCAGGGTGGACACTGAAGCTTTCTTT
cdr3_aa: CASSLDTRVDTEAFF

j_call: TRBJ2-1
d_call: .
clone_size: .
v_call: TRBV7-2
cdr3_nt: TGTGCCAGCAGCCCGACCGGGGGGCCCAATTACAATGAGCAGTTCTTC
cdr3_aa: CASSPTGGPNYNEQFF

j_call: TRBJ2-3
d_call: TRBD2
clone_size: once
v_call: TRBV12-5
cdr3_nt: TGTGCTAGTGGTTTGGTACTTGGGCTAGCGGGGATAAGGGCAGATACGCAGTATTTT
cdr3_aa: CASGLVLGLAGIRADTQYF

j_call: TRBJ1-3
d_call: .
clone_size: .
v_call: TRBV29-1
cdr3_nt: TGCAGCGTCGGAGGGGCTGGAAACACCATATATTTT
cdr3_aa: CSVGGAGNTIYF

j_call: TRBJ2-1
d_call: .
clone_size: .
v_call: TRBV7-3
cdr3_nt: TGTGCCAGCAGCTTAACCTCGACTGCCCCCAATGAGCAGTTCTTC
cdr3_aa: CASSLTSTAPNEQFF

j_call: TRBJ1-2
d_call: .
clone_size: .
v_call: TRBV19
cdr3_nt: TGTGCCAGTAGTATGAGTGGACTTAGAAACTATGGCTACACCTTC
cdr3_aa: CASSMSGLRNYGYTF

j_call: TRBJ2-1
d_call: TRBD2
clone_size: .
v_call: TRBV5-1
cdr3_nt: TGCGCCAGCAGCCTCCGGACTAGCGGGGGAGGAGAGCAGTTCTTC
cdr3_aa: CASSLRTSGGGEQFF

j_call: TRBJ1-3
d_call: TRBD1
clone_size: .
v_call: TRBV3-1/TRBV3-2
cdr3_nt: TGTGCCAGTAAACAGGGGATTGGAAACACCATATATTTT
cdr3_aa: CASKQGIGNTIYF

j_call: TRBJ1-4
d_call: TRBD1
clone_size: .
v_call: TRBV18
cdr3_nt: TGTGCCAGCCGCGCAGGGACAGTTAATGAAAAACTGTTTTTT
cdr3_aa: CASRAGTVNEKLFF

j_call: TRBJ1-1
d_call: .
clone_size: .
v_call: TRBV6-4
cdr3_nt: TGTGCCAGCAGTGACCGGGTGAACACTGAAGCTTTCTTT
cdr3_aa: CASSDRVNTEAFF

j_call: TRBJ1-6
d_call: TRBD1
clone_size: few
v_call: TRBV27
cdr3_nt: TGTGCCAGCAGTTTATACGGACAGGGTGTGTCCTATAATTCACCCCTCCACTTT
cdr3_aa: CASSLYGQGVSYNSPLHF

j_call: TRBJ1-2
d_call: TRBD1
clone_size: once
v_call: TRBV12-3/TRBV12-4
cdr3_nt: TGTGCCAGCAGAGGGGGACAGGGAGATGGCTACACCTTC
cdr3_aa: CASRGGQGDGYTF

j_call: TRBJ2-5
d_call: .
clone_size: .
v_call: TRBV5-4
cdr3_nt: TGTGCCAGCAGCACCGTTGTTCGGGAGACCCAGTACTTC
cdr3_aa: CASSTVVRETQYF

j_call: TRBJ1-1
d_call: .
clone_size: .
v_call: TRBV5-6
cdr3_nt: TGTGCCAGCAGCTTCGAGACAGAGAACACTGAAGCTTTCTTT
cdr3_aa: CASSFETENTEAFF

j_call: TRBJ2-6
d_call: .
clone_size: .
v_call: TRBV19
cdr3_nt: TGTGCCAGTAGTCCAAACTTAGGACTCTCTGGGGCCAACGTCCTGACTTTC
cdr3_aa: CASSPNLGLSGANVLTF

j_call: TRBJ1-1
d_call: .
clone_size: .
v_call: TRBV4-1
cdr3_nt: TGCGCCAGCAGCCAACCCTCGCGGGGGGTTAGGGCTGAAGCTTTCTTT
cdr3_aa: CASSQPSRGVRAEAFF

j_call: TRBJ2-1
d_call: TRBD1
clone_size: .
v_call: TRBV7-9
cdr3_nt: TGTGCCAGCAGCTTAGGGACAGGGGAATCCAATGAGCAGTTCTTC
cdr3_aa: CASSLGTGESNEQFF

j_call: TRBJ1-2
d_call: .
clone_size: .
v_call: TRBV2
cdr3_nt: TGTGCCAGCAGACCCAGGGGAGGGAGGTATGGCTACACCTTC
cdr3_aa: CASRPRGGRYGYTF

j_call: TRBJ2-5
d_call: .
clone_size: .
v_call: TRBV10-1
cdr3_nt: TGCGCCAGCAGTGAAGGGGGTTTGGAGACCCAGTACTTC
cdr3_aa: CASSEGGLETQYF

j_call: TRBJ1-2
d_call: .
clone_size: .
v_call: TRBV4-2
cdr3_nt: TGTGCCAGCAGCCAAGATTTATTATGGCAGGGAGGCGGCTACACCTTC
cdr3_aa: CASSQDLLWQGGGYTF

j_call: TRBJ1-6
d_call: TRBD1
clone_size: .
v_call: TRBV25-1
cdr3_nt: TGTGCCAGCAGTGAAACAGGGGCGTACTCACCCCTCCACTTT
cdr3_aa: CASSETGAYSPLHF

j_call: TRBJ2-5
d_call: TRBD1
clone_size: .
v_call: TRBV7-3
cdr3_nt: TGTGCCAGCAGCACATCAGGGGGTCTCGGGGAGACCCAGTACTTC
cdr3_aa: CASSTSGGLGETQYF

j_call: TRBJ1-1
d_call: .
clone_size: .
v_call: TRBV14
cdr3_nt: TGTGCCAGCAGCTCAGATTCGTGGACTGAAGCTTTCTTT
cdr3_aa: CASSSDSWTEAFF

j_call: TRBJ1-1
d_call: .
clone_size: once
v_call: TRBV5-6
cdr3_nt: TGTGCCAGCAGCTTGACCGGGAACACTGAAGCTTTCTTT
cdr3_aa: CASSLTGNTEAFF

j_call: TRBJ1-1
d_call: TRBD1
clone_size: .
v_call: TRBV5-1
cdr3_nt: TGCGCCAGCAGTCAGGGGGGCGGTTACACTGAAGCTTTCTTT
cdr3_aa: CASSQGGGYTEAFF

j_call: TRBJ2-5
d_call: TRBD1
clone_size: once
v_call: TRBV14
cdr3_nt: TGTGCCAGCAGCCAACAGACAGGGGTCCAAGAGACCCAGTACTTC
cdr3_aa: CASSQQTGVQETQYF

j_call: TRBJ1-4
d_call: .
clone_size: .
v_call: TRBV25-1
cdr3_nt: TGTGCCAGCGGGCGACAGGTCCTAAATGAAAAACTGTTTTTT
cdr3_aa: CASGRQVLNEKLFF

j_call: TRBJ1-2
d_call: TRBD1
clone_size: .
v_call: TRBV6-5
cdr3_nt: TGTGCCAGCAGACCCCAGGGGGGCGCGGGCTATGGCTACACCTTC
cdr3_aa: CASRPQGGAGYGYTF